The 17 T cell receptor beta chains below were found in one sample sequenced in a study of control samples from healthy donors and cancer patients. Profiling relied on immunoSEQ multiplex PCR, and the TCRdb table lists in-frame clones only, not all of them. The sample carries fewer than 110,000 clones, about 89% recorded once. The sample taken for sequencing was PBMCs. Receptors originate from a man between 60 and 75 years old with lung cancer.

The chain combines TRBV6-5 with TRBJ1-1, with D perhaps matching TRBD1 (6 bases). This CDR3 spans 12 amino acids. V was trimmed by 8 bases and J by 1 base, leaving 8 bases between them. Germline V lookup: CDR1 MNHEY, CDR2 SVGAGI. CDR3 region: CASDRTNTEAFF. CDR3 coding DNA: TGTGCCAGCGACAGGACGAACACTGAAGCTTTCTTT.

The table lists this clone with a count of one. The chain combines TRBV9 with TRBJ2-1, with 9 bases matching TRBD2. V gave up 2 bases and J gave up 6 bases; unmatched junction bases: 6. Germline values: CDR1 SGDLS, CDR2 YYNGEE. The CDR3 is made up of 15 amino acids. In DNA form, the CDR3 reads TGTGCCAGCAGCGTTGCTAGCGGGGCTAGCAATGAGCAGTTCTTC. The encoded protein is CASSVASGASNEQFF.

J is TRBJ1-2 and V is TRBV18; TRBD1 might be the D (6 bases). There are 15 residues in the CDR3. The germline V gene has CDR1 KGHSH and CDR2 LQKENI. V was trimmed by 3 bases and J by 2 bases, leaving 13 bases between them. The CDR3 loop is CASSPKTTGNYGYTF. The DNA for the CDR3 is TGTGCCAGCTCACCTAAAACCACAGGGAACTATGGCTACACCTTC. Full variable domain (outside the CDR3, taken from reference TRBV18 and TRBJ1-2): NAGVMQNPRHLVRRRGQEARLRCSPMKGHSHVYWYRQLPEEGLKFMVYLQKENIIDESGMPKERFSAEFPKEGPSILRIQQVVRGDSAAYFCASSPKTTGNYGYTFGSGTRLTVV.

The chain couples TRBV2 to TRBJ1-1; 9 bases fit TRBD1. This CDR3 comprises 15 residues. V lost 5 bases, J lost 6 bases, and 10 bases stayed unmatched. The V gene's germline CDR1 is SNHLY and CDR2 FYNNEI. The CDR3 bases are TGTGCCAGCAGTTTACGGACAGGGGAAGGCGCTGAAGCTTTCTTT. Its translation: CASSLRTGEGAEAFF.

V and J are TRBV11-2 and TRBJ1-6; 7 positions agree with TRBD1. CDR3 length equals 14 residues. The germline gives CDR1 SGHAT, CDR2 FQNNGV. V lost 5 bases, J lost 9 bases, and 7 bases stayed unmatched. The CDR3 spells CASSHTGEGSPLHF. CDR3 in DNA: TGTGCCAGCAGCCACACAGGGGAGGGTTCACCCCTCCACTTT.

This chain links TRBV6-6 with TRBJ2-3; 8 bases are a match to TRBD1. The CDR3 sequence is 15 residues long. The germline V gene encodes CDR1 MNHNY and CDR2 SVGAGI (reference sequence). J gave up 3 bases and V 6 bases, and 8 bases lay outside the gene matches. The CDR3 coding sequence is TGTGCCAGCAGCCGTAGACAGGGGAAGACAGATACGCAGTATTTT. Its translation: CASSRRQGKTDTQYF.

Only one count was recorded for this clone. The chain recombines TRBV5-6 with TRBJ2-5; D is ambiguous. V shed 4 bases and J shed 1 base, with 11 bases lying between them. The CDR3 consists of 14 residues. Germline-derived CDR1 and CDR2 are SGHDT and YYEEEE. The CDR3: CASSRTQLQETQYF. CDR3 coding DNA: TGTGCCAGCAGCAGGACCCAACTCCAAGAGACCCAGTACTTC.

This clone is a singleton in its sample. This chain connects TRBV3-1 (or the pseudogene TRBV3-2) to TRBJ1-1; no clear D gene. This CDR3 has 15 residues. V was cut by 3 bases and J by 5 bases, with 16 bases left in between. CDR1 is LGHDT, CDR2 YNNKEL, per germline (reference sequence). The CDR3 nucleotides read TGTGCCAGCAGCCATATAGCGGGTCCGGGGACTGAAGCTTTCTTT. This encodes CASSHIAGPGTEAFF.

The chain recombines TRBV5-1 with TRBJ2-5, with 12 nucleotides matching TRBD2. Germline CDR1 is SGHRS and CDR2 is YFSETQ. V was pared by 2 bases and J by 1 base, with 3 bases of the junction left unmatched. The CDR3 extends over 16 amino acids. The CDR3 nucleotides are TGCGCCAGCAGCTTTACTAGCGGGGGGCTCCAAGAGACCCAGTACTTC. This sequence encodes CASSFTSGGLQETQYF.

The DNA for the CDR3 is TGTGCCAGCTCACCGCTACAGGGTGGAAATGAAAAACTGTTTTTT. This encodes CASSPLQGGNEKLFF. This chain uses TRBV18 with TRBJ1-4; TRBD1 might be the D (6 bases). CDR1 and CDR2 from the germline V gene are KGHSH and LQKENI. The CDR3 runs 15 residues. V was trimmed by 3 bases and J by 5 bases, leaving 13 bases between them.

This clone came up once. The chain couples TRBV7-9 to TRBJ2-1; TRBD2 aligns across 11 bases. This CDR3 is 17 amino acids long. The trim removed 8 bases at V and 7 bases at J, leaving 16 bases unmatched. Per the germline V gene, CDR1 is SEHNR and CDR2 is FQNEAQ (reference sequence). The CDR3: CASRPPLAGGLGNEQFF. CDR3 coding DNA: TGTGCCAGCCGACCTCCTTTAGCGGGGGGGCTTGGGAATGAGCAGTTCTTC.

J is TRBJ1-5 and V is TRBV6-1; tentatively, D is TRBD1 (6 bases). V was shortened by 1 base and J by 7 bases, with 11 bases between the two germline ends. Germline-derived CDR1 and CDR2 are MNHNS and SASEGT. The CDR3 covers 14 residues. CDR3 residues: CASSEGTGHQPQHF. CDR3 nucleotides: TGTGCCAGCAGTGAAGGAACAGGGCACCAGCCCCAGCATTTT.

V and J are TRBV5-4 and TRBJ1-4, with 7 positions matching TRBD1. The CDR3 extends over 13 amino acids. Losses at the gene ends were 2 bases for V and 7 bases for J; bases not matched to a gene: 2. CDR1 is SGHNT, CDR2 YYREEE, per germline (reference sequence). Written as DNA, the CDR3 is TGTGCCAGCAGCTTACAGGGGACTGAAAAACTGTTTTTT. Residues: CASSLQGTEKLFF. The whole variable domain, remainder taken from reference TRBV5-4 and TRBJ1-4, is ETGVTQSPTHLIKTRGQQVTLRCSSQSGHNTVSWYQQALGQGPQFIFQYYREEENGRGNFPPRFSGLQFPNYSSELNVNALELDDSALYLCASSLQGTEKLFFGSGTQLSVL.

V is TRBV2 and J is TRBJ2-2, with D unresolved. The CDR3 consists of 15 residues. Trimming removed 1 base from V and 5 bases from J, with 11 bases in between. Germline V gives CDR1 SNHLY, CDR2 FYNNEI. The CDR3 is CASSEERAGTGELFF. Here the CDR3 DNA reads TGTGCCAGCAGTGAAGAAAGGGCAGGAACCGGGGAGCTGTTTTTT.

In its sample, this clone was seen many times. The sample carries other DNA sequences with the same CDR3. This chain links TRBV6-5 with TRBJ1-1; D uncertain. Germline V gives CDR1 MNHEY, CDR2 SVGAGI. The CDR3 runs 14 residues. Trimming removed 2 bases from V and 4 bases from J, with 11 bases in between. The CDR3 nucleotides are TGTGCCAGCAGTTACGGCGCAGTTAGCACTGAAGCTTTCTTT. It translates to CASSYGAVSTEAFF.

V gene TRBV25-1 combines with J gene TRBJ1-6, with 9 positions matching TRBD1. CDR3 length: 15 amino acids. CDR1 and CDR2 (germline): MGHDK, SYGVNS. V gave up 5 bases and J gave up 8 bases; unmatched junction bases: 7. The chain's CDR3 is CASSQSDRGYSPLHF. CDR3 coding DNA: TGTGCCAGCAGTCAATCGGACAGGGGTTATTCACCCCTCCACTTT.

Only one count was recorded for this clone. Other nucleotide sequences in the sample specify the same CDR3. The chain joins TRBV6-5 to TRBJ1-4; D is uncertain. The germline gives CDR1 MNHEY, CDR2 SVGAGI. Trimming left V 2 bases short and J 0 bases short, with 4 bases between. The CDR3 is made up of 14 amino acids. In nucleotides, the CDR3 is TGTGCCAGCAGTTACGGTGCAACTAATGAAAAACTGTTTTTT. It is translated as CASSYGATNEKLFF.